This entry concerns a single T cell receptor (beta chain). Its antigen is currently unknown. This sample stems from a study of chemoradiotherapy in HPV16-positive cancers. Study background: Functional T-cell assays on a couple of HPV16-positive patients' cells defined candidate HPV-specific clones and common TCR motifs.

Broader study findings: Better recurrence-free survival went with HPV-responsive T-cell expansion in HPV16-positive patients. During treatment, candidate HPV-specific clones and E7-related motifs expanded in tumor.

Assay: immunoSEQ multiplex PCR; the TCRdb copy retains only in-frame clones and omits some. The data hold 53,000 or so clones, with roughly 90% observed a single time. Sequencing used blood, obtained from a patient who underwent chemoradiotherapy. This TCR came from a human donor with HPV-associated anogenital cancer.

CDR3 protein: CASRQSSGGTDTQYF. For the CDR3, the DNA is TGTGCCAGCAGGCAGTCTAGCGGGGGAACAGATACGCAGTATTTT. The chain uses TRBV6-5 and TRBJ2-3; 10 bases agree with TRBD2. Germline loops: CDR1 MNHEY, CDR2 SVGAGI. The CDR3 length is 15 residues. The V segment lost 6 bases and the J segment 3 bases; nucleotides outside the gene matches: 6.